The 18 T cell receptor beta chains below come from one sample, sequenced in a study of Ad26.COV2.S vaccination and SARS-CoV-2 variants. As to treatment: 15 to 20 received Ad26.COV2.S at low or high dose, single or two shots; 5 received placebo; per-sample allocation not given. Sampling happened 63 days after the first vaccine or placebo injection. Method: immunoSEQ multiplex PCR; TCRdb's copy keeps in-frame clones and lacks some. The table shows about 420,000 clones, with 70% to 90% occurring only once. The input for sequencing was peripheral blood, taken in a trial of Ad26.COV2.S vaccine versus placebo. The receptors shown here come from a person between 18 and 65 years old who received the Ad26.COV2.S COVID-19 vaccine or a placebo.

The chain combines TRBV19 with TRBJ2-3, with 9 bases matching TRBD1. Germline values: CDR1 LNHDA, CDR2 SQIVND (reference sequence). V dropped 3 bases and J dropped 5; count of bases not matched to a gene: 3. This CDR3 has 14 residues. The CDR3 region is CASSIGTGRDTQYF. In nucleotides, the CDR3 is TGTGCCAGTAGTATCGGGACAGGGAGAGATACGCAGTATTTT.

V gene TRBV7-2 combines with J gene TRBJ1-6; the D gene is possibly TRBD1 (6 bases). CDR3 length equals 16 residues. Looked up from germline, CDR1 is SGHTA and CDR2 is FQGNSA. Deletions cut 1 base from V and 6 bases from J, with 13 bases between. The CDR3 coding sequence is TGTGCCAGCAGCTTAGAGGGGGGTGCGGGTAATTCACCCCTCCACTTT. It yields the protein CASSLEGGAGNSPLHF.

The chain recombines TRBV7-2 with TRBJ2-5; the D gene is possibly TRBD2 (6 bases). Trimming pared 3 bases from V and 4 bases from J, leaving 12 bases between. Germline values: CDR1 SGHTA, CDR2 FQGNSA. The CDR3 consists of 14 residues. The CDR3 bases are TGTGCCAGCAGCTTTAGGAGGGGACTAGAGACCCAGTACTTC. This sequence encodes CASSFRRGLETQYF.

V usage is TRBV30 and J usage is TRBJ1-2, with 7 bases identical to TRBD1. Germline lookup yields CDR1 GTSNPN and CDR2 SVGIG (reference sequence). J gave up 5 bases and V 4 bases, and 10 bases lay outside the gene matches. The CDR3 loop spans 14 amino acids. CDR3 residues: CAWTNGQVGYGYTF. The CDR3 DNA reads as TGTGCCTGGACTAATGGACAGGTCGGTTATGGCTACACCTTC.

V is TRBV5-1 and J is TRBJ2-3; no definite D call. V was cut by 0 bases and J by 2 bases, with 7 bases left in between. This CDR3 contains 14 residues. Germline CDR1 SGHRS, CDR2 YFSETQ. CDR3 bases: TGCGCCAGCAGCTTGGAAAAGTCCACAGATACGCAGTATTTT. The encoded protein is CASSLEKSTDTQYF.

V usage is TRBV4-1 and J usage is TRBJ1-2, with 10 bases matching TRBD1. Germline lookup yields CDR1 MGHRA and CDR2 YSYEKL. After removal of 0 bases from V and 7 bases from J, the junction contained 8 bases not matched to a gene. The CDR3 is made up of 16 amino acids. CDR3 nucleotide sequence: TGCGCCAGCAGCCAAGATCGGGTGACAGGGGGCGGTGGCTACACCTTC. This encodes CASSQDRVTGGGGYTF.

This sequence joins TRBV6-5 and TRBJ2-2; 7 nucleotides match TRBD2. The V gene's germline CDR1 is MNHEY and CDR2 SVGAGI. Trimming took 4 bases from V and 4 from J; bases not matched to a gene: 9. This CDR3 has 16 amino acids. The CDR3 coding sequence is TGTGCCAGCAGTTCCTCGGTGGGGGGGGTCACCGGGGAGCTGTTTTTT. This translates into CASSSSVGGVTGELFF.

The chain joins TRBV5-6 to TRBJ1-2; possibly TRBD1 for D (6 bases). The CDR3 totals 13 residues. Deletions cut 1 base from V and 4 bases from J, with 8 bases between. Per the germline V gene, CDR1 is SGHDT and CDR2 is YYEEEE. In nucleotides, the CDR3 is TGTGCCAGCAGCTTGACAGGGACCTATGGCTACACCTTC. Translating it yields CASSLTGTYGYTF.

This chain's CDR3 is CATSAGEKLFF. Here the CDR3 DNA reads TGTGCCACCAGTGCCGGTGAAAAACTGTTTTTT. The chain couples TRBV24-1 to TRBJ1-4; D is uncertain. This CDR3 has 11 residues. The ends were cut back, 5 bases at V and 7 bases at J, with 4 bases in the middle. CDR1 and CDR2 from the germline V gene are KGHDR and SFDVKD.

The CDR3 DNA reads TGTGCCACCAGTGATTGGGGTAACACTGAAGCTTTCTTT. It codes for CATSDWGNTEAFF. The chain carries TRBV24-1 and TRBJ1-1; no reliable D call. The CDR3 has 13 residues. The ends were cut back, 2 bases at V and 2 bases at J, with 5 bases in the middle. CDR1 KGHDR and CDR2 SFDVKD come from the germline V gene.

The CDR3 nucleotides are TGTGCCAGCAGCTTAGGGTCCGTATTCACAGATACGCAGTATTTT. Translation: CASSLGSVFTDTQYF. The rearrangement uses TRBV7-2 and TRBJ2-3; no firm D call. The ends were cut back, 1 base at V and 2 bases at J, with 10 bases in the middle. Germline lookup yields CDR1 SGHTA and CDR2 FQGNSA. The CDR3 length is 15 residues. The whole variable domain, filled in from reference TRBV7-2 and TRBJ2-3, reads GAGVSQSPSNKVTEKGKDVELRCDPISGHTALYWYRQSLGQGLEFLIYFQGNSAPDKSGLPSDRFSAERTGGSVSTLTIQRTQQEDSAVYLCASSLGSVFTDTQYFGPGTRLTVL.

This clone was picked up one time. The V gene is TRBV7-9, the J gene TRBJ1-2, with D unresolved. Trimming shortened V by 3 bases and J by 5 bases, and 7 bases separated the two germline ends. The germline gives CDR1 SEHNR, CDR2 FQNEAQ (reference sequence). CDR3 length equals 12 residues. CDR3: CASSFGSYGYTF. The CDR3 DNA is TGTGCCAGCAGCTTCGGGTCGTATGGCTACACCTTC.

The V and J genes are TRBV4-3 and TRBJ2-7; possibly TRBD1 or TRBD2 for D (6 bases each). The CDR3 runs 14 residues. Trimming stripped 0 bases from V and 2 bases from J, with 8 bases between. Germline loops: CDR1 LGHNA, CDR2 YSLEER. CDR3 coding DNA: TGCGCCAGCAGCCAAGATGGGGGGCCCTACGAGCAGTACTTC. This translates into CASSQDGGPYEQYF.

This chain's CDR3 is CASSIAGLRNEQYF. CDR3 nucleotides: TGTGCCAGTAGTATAGCCGGCCTTCGGAATGAGCAGTACTTC. The rearrangement uses TRBV19 and TRBJ2-7; D is undetermined. Germline V gene data show CDR1 as LNHDA and CDR2 as SQIVND (reference sequence). V was pared by 1 base and J by 7 bases, with 14 bases between. There are 14 residues in the CDR3.

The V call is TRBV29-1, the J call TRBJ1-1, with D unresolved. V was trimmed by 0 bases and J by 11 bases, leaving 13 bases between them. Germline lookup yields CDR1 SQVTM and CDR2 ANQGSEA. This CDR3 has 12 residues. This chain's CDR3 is CSVEDWTEEAFF. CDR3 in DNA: TGCAGCGTTGAAGATTGGACTGAGGAGGCTTTCTTT.

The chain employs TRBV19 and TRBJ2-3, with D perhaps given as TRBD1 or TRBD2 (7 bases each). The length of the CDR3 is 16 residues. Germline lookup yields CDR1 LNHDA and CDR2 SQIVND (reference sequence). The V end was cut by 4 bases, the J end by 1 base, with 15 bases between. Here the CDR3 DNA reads TGTGCCAGTAGTACGGAGACAGGGAGGGGCACAGATACGCAGTATTTT. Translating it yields CASSTETGRGTDTQYF.

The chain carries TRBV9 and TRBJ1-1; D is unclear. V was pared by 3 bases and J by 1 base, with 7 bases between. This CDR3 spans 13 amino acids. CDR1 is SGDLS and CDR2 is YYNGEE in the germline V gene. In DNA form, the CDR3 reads TGTGCCAGCAGCGAATCGGGGAACACTGAAGCTTTCTTT. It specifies CASSESGNTEAFF.

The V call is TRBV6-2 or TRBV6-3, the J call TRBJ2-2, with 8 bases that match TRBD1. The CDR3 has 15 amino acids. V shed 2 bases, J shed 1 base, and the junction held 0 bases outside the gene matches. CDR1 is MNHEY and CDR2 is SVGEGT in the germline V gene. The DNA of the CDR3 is TGTGCCAGCAGTTACGGGACAGGGAACACCGGGGAGCTGTTTTTT. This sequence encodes CASSYGTGNTGELFF.